Sequencing of this T cell receptor (beta chain) was carried out in a study of blood T cell repertoires in COVID-19. Study information: Acute-phase and convalescent COVID-19 samples originated in the United States, Italy and Spain. T cells, B-cell-depleted T cells, or PBMCs provided the cDNA or gDNA that served as material.

CDR1 is SGDLS and CDR2 is YYNGEE in the germline V gene. Trimming took off 0 bases at V and 4 bases at J, with 10 bases between the two ends. This CDR3 comprises 14 residues. Authors' data handling: Amplified reference gene primers provided the basis for estimating nucleated cell counts. Sequencing was performed with immunoSEQ multiplex PCR; in TCRdb, only in-frame clones are kept and a portion is missing. The D gene and trimming were derived from the DNA, and the V and J assignments and clone size from that table. This table has roughly 230,000 clones, about 80% appearing once. The V call is TRBV9, the J call TRBJ1-2; D not certain. The sequenced material came from peripheral blood. This clonotype was sampled from a man over 45 with active or convalescent COVID-19. Here the CDR3 reads CASSVAAGSYGYTF. Here the CDR3 DNA reads TGTGCCAGCAGCGTAGCGGCGGGCTCCTATGGCTACACCTTC.